Following are 25 T cell receptor beta chains from one sample sequenced in a study of blood T cells in healthy people across ages. It was with a sample-barcoded 5' primer and a J-beta primer mix that a second PCR of about 6 to 12 cycles was run. TCRdb re-analysed the 5' RACE reads in MiXCR, keeping a single row per CDR3 protein. Among fewer than 900,000 distinct CDR3 sequences listed, around 36% were seen once. The specimen was blood. The receptors were gathered from a man aged 18-30 years in good health.

Points on this clonotype: This may be a read error, as it is one base from a much larger clone. The rearrangement joins TRBV20-1 to TRBJ2-7, with D possibly being TRBD1 (6 bases). The CDR3 spans 16 residues. From germline, CDR1 is DFQATT and CDR2 SNEGSKA (reference sequence). V shed 6 bases and J shed 7 bases, with 28 bases lying between them. The CDR3: CSAQKQGSAAYNEQYF. The CDR3 DNA sequence: TGCAGTGCCCAGAAACAGGGATCCGCCGCCTACAATGAGCAGTACTTC.

At least ten counts were recorded for this clonotype. The V and J genes are TRBV20-1 and TRBJ2-1, with TRBD2 as a possible D gene (5 bases). V was trimmed by 1 base and J by 0 bases, leaving 13 bases between them. The CDR3 is 16 residues long. Germline CDR1 DFQATT, CDR2 SNEGSKA (reference sequence). The CDR3 spells CSARVEAGPSYNEQFF. Written as DNA, the CDR3 is TGCAGTGCTAGAGTTGAGGCGGGCCCCTCCTACAATGAGCAGTTCTTC.

In this sample, this clonotype turned up a few times. The chain employs TRBV2 and TRBJ2-2; D is unclear. Germline CDR1 and CDR2: SNHLY and FYNNEI. Trimming pared 3 bases from V and 3 bases from J, leaving 14 bases between. The CDR3 consists of 16 residues. In nucleotides, the CDR3 is TGTGCCAGCAGTGAGCGGCGGCAGTGGGACACCGGGGAGCTGTTTTTT. It codes for CASSERRQWDTGELFF.

The rearrangement links TRBV5-1 to TRBJ1-1, with a possible D match to TRBD1 (6 bases). V lost 2 bases and J 2 bases, leaving 13 bases between the germline ends. CDR1 and CDR2 from the germline V gene are SGHRS and YFSETQ. This CDR3 is 15 amino acids long. CDR3 in amino acids: CASSFYWGRNTEAFF. In DNA, the CDR3 is TGCGCCAGCAGCTTTTATTGGGGGCGAAACACTGAAGCTTTCTTT.

There are a few counts of this clonotype. V is TRBV19 and J is TRBJ1-2; 10 nucleotides agree with TRBD1. The CDR3 is made up of 12 amino acids. Germline CDR1 and CDR2: LNHDA and SQIVND (reference sequence). V trimming: 7 bases; J trimming: 6 bases; junction bases outside the gene matches: 2. The CDR3 DNA follows: TGTGCCAGTAAGGGACAGGGGCATGGCTACACCTTC. It yields the protein CASKGQGHGYTF.

CDR3 in DNA: TGTGCCAGCAGCACCGGGACAGAACCTTATGGCTACACCTTC. Protein product: CASSTGTEPYGYTF. The V gene is TRBV5-5, the J gene TRBJ1-2; TRBD1 aligns across 7 bases. The CDR3 length is 14 residues. V was clipped by 4 bases and J by 5 bases; unmatched bases: 8. Germline assignment: CDR1 SGHKS and CDR2 YYEKEE (reference sequence).

This clonotype was detected ten times or more. The rearrangement uses TRBV7-2 and TRBJ2-3, with no clear D. This CDR3 is 13 amino acids long. V was pared by 5 bases and J by 6 bases, with 12 bases between. CDR1 and CDR2 (germline): SGHTA, FQGNSA. The CDR3 here is CASSLNKWDTQYF. The CDR3 DNA reads as TGTGCCAGCAGCCTGAACAAGTGGGATACGCAGTATTTT.

The rearrangement joins TRBV20-1 to TRBJ1-2, with a tentative D call TRBD1 (6 bases). Trimming took 4 bases from V and 7 from J, leaving 13 bases between them. Per the germline V gene, CDR1 is DFQATT and CDR2 is SNEGSKA (reference sequence). There are 12 residues in the CDR3. The CDR3 sequence is CSATGGLGGYTF. The CDR3 nucleotides are TGCAGTGCTACGGGGGGGCTGGGTGGCTACACCTTC.

This clonotype was observed at least ten times. The CDR3 sequence is CSARPDRTTDTQYF. CDR3 nucleotides: TGCAGTGCTAGACCGGACAGGACTACAGATACGCAGTATTTT. This chain connects TRBV20-1 to TRBJ2-3; 7 bases map to TRBD1. CDR3 size: 14 residues. Germline trimming cut 2 bases from V and 3 bases from J; bases unmatched to any gene: 5. Germline V gives CDR1 DFQATT, CDR2 SNEGSKA (reference sequence).

The J gene is TRBJ1-6, the V gene TRBV27, with a weak D call TRBD1 (5 bases). CDR1 is MNHEY, CDR2 SMNVEV, per germline (reference sequence). The V gene lost 3 bases and the J gene lost 8 bases, with 14 bases spanning the gap. There are 15 residues in the CDR3. This CDR3 is CASSLGRNMDSPLHF. CDR3 nucleotide sequence: TGTGCCAGCAGTTTGGGACGAAACATGGATTCACCCCTCCACTTT.

This clonotype was found a few times. The V and J genes are TRBV5-1 and TRBJ1-1; D uncertain. With 0 bases removed from V and 6 bases from J, the gap between germline ends came to 12 bases. The CDR3 is 14 residues long. The germline gives CDR1 SGHRS, CDR2 YFSETQ. The CDR3 protein is CASSLESGVAEAFF. CDR3 nucleotide sequence: TGCGCCAGCAGCTTGGAATCCGGGGTTGCTGAAGCTTTCTTT. Drawing the rest from reference TRBV5-1 and TRBJ1-1, the complete variable domain is KAGVTQTPRYLIKTRGQQVTLSCSPISGHRSVSWYQQTPGQGLQFLFEYFSETQRNKGNFPGRFSGRQFSNSRSEMNVSTLELGDSALYLCASSLESGVAEAFFGQGTRLTVV.

Notes on this clonotype: This clone may be a read error of a much larger clone one base away. The V call is TRBV3-1, the J call TRBJ2-3; no reliable D call. This CDR3 comprises 13 residues. Germline CDR1 reads LGHDT; CDR2 reads YNNKEL (reference sequence). The CDR3 DNA reads as TGTGCCAGCAACCAAGCCGCCACAGATACGCAGTATTTT. Its protein product is CASNQAATDTQYF.

This clonotype was detected only a few times. This rearrangement joins TRBV4-1 to TRBJ1-1; 7 nucleotides align to TRBD1. V lost 3 bases to trimming and J lost 4 bases; unmatched junction nucleotides: 5. This CDR3 comprises 14 residues. The germline gives CDR1 MGHRA, CDR2 YSYEKL. The CDR3 region has the DNA TGCGCCAGCAGCCACCGACAGGGTGGCACTGAAGCTTTCTTT. It yields the protein CASSHRQGGTEAFF.

As to this clonotype: Just one base apart from a much larger clone, this may be a read error. V is TRBV5-1 and J is TRBJ2-3, with D unresolved. CDR3 length: 13 amino acids. CDR1 is SGHRS and CDR2 is YFSETQ in the germline V gene. Between the trimmed V and J ends, which lost 10 bases and 2 bases, there was a span of 14 bases. CDR3 in DNA: TGCGCCGGCACCAACCCCTCCACAGATACGCAGTATTTT. This codes for CAGTNPSTDTQYF.

The chain is built from TRBV12-3 or TRBV12-4 and TRBJ2-3; D remains unclear. The germline V and J ends were trimmed by 4 bases and 4 bases, with 15 bases remaining between them. This CDR3 spans 15 amino acids. The chain's CDR3 is CASSSQFLYADTQYF. The CDR3 DNA sequence: TGTGCCAGCAGTTCGCAGTTTCTCTACGCAGATACGCAGTATTTT.

This clonotype was observed a few times. This sequence joins TRBV14 and TRBJ2-3; D may match TRBD1 or TRBD2 (5 bases each). V was trimmed by 0 bases and J by 2 bases, leaving 15 bases between them. The germline CDR1 and CDR2 sequences are SGHDN and FVKESK. The CDR3 runs 17 residues. The CDR3 reads CASSQEPPGTYTDTQYF. The CDR3 nucleotides are TGTGCCAGCAGCCAAGAGCCGCCCGGGACCTACACAGATACGCAGTATTTT.

This clonotype was recorded once. Compared with germline, one end of the junction differs, possibly owing to a read error. The chain joins TRBV28 to TRBJ2-4; 10 bases fit TRBD1. This CDR3 has 14 amino acids. Germline CDR1 MDHEN, CDR2 SYDVKM. The CDR3 sequence is CASKTGGGTGEQNF. Written as DNA, the CDR3 is TGTGCCAGCAAGACAGGGGGCGGAACAGGCGAGCAGAACTTC.

The chain links TRBV15 to TRBJ1-2; 8 bases agree with TRBD1. The CDR3 extends over 15 amino acids. CDR1 LNHNV and CDR2 YYDKDF come from the germline V gene (reference sequence). The trim removed 6 bases at V and 4 bases at J, leaving 10 bases unmatched. The CDR3 spells CATREGQGLTYGYTF. CDR3 nucleotides: TGTGCCACCAGGGAAGGACAGGGCTTGACCTATGGCTACACCTTC.

This clonotype was seen only a few times. The V and J genes are TRBV10-3 and TRBJ1-1; D remains unclear. Germline V lookup: CDR1 ENHRY, CDR2 SYGVKD. The CDR3 contains 13 residues. V was clipped by 7 bases and J by 1 base, with 10 bases between them. The CDR3 sequence: CAITPRENTEAFF. The CDR3 region has the DNA TGTGCCATCACCCCTCGGGAGAACACTGAAGCTTTCTTT.

The genes are TRBV2 and TRBJ1-1; D unclear. The V end lost 1 base, the J end lost 1 base, and 7 bases lay between the germline ends. The CDR3 contains 14 residues. The germline gives CDR1 SNHLY, CDR2 FYNNEI. CDR3 nucleotides: TGTGCCAGCAGTGAAGAGGCCCAGAACACTGAAGCTTTCTTT. Protein: CASSEEAQNTEAFF.

The chain is built from TRBV11-2 and TRBJ2-3; 7 positions agree with TRBD2. V shed 3 bases, J shed 3 bases, and the junction held 6 bases outside the gene matches. The CDR3 totals 15 residues. Germline V lookup: CDR1 SGHAT, CDR2 FQNNGV. The CDR3 DNA follows: TGTGCCAGCAGCTTGAGAGGACTAGTGACAGATACGCAGTATTTT. It translates to CASSLRGLVTDTQYF.

With regard to this clonotype: Being one base from a much bigger clone, this may be a read error. This chain connects TRBV7-2 to TRBJ2-1, with a tentative D call TRBD2 (6 bases). The last part of the DNA fits TRBJ2-7 better; the J call may be wrong. Germline V CDR1 and CDR2: SGHTA, FQGNSA. CDR3 length equals 15 residues. CDR3 DNA: TGTGCCAGCAGGTTAGGGCAGGGAGGCTACAATGAGCAGTACTTC. This gives the protein CASRLGQGGYNEQYF.

The chain links TRBV7-6 to TRBJ2-1; tentative D call: TRBD1 (5 bases). This CDR3 has 15 amino acids. CDR1 and CDR2 from the germline V gene are SGHVS and FNYEAQ. Trimming removed 5 bases from V and 6 bases from J, with 17 bases in between. CDR3 loop: CASSLRGQGGNEQFF. The CDR3 nucleotides are TGTGCCAGCAGCCTTAGGGGTCAGGGTGGCAATGAGCAGTTCTTC.

The chain employs TRBV24-1 and TRBJ2-1; perhaps TRBD1 as D (5 bases). Germline V CDR1 and CDR2: KGHDR, SFDVKD. V lost 4 bases, J lost 4 bases, and 19 bases lay in between. The CDR3 is 17 residues long. The DNA of the CDR3 is TGTGCCACCAGTGACCCAGGGTCTAACGGGCCATACAATGAGCAGTTCTTC. Its translation is CATSDPGSNGPYNEQFF.

V is TRBV28 and J is TRBJ2-5; maybe TRBD2 (5 bases). Judging by the DNA end, TRBJ2-7 fits better; the J call may be wrong. The V gene's germline CDR1 is MDHEN and CDR2 SYDVKM. The CDR3 contains 13 residues. The CDR3 reads CASSFRGPNEQYF. As DNA, the CDR3 is TGTGCCAGCAGTTTCAGAGGGCCCAACGAGCAGTACTTC.